The sequence of this TCR beta chain was determined in a study of T cells in Graves' hyperthyroidism and ophthalmopathy. Broader study findings: Ophthalmopathy onset followed model prediction by a median approximately six months. Ophthalmopathy cases were set apart from stable hyperthyroidism by a 13 V-J model.

This clonotype showed up many times. As yet, its antigen is unknown. Patients showing uncontrolled infection, other autoimmune disease, pregnancy or lactation were ineligible. Fresh peripheral blood, around 9.3 ml, was the source of the PBMCs. RNA transcripts gave rise to amplified TCR beta CDR3 regions. The primer set for the first-round RT-PCR of the TCR CDR3 was HTBI. TCRdb re-called the multiplex PCR reads through MiXCR, storing one row per CDR3 protein. The table has more than 300,000 distinct CDR3 sequences, 14% seen once. This CDR3 spans 13 amino acids. Germline V gives CDR1 LGHDT, CDR2 YNNKEL (reference sequence). V shed 6 bases and J shed 4 bases, with 12 bases lying between them.

The rearrangement uses TRBV3-1 and TRBJ1-1; D call uncertain. Sequenced material: blood. The sequence derives from a woman aged 30 to 39 with Graves' ophthalmopathy. CDR3 residues: CASRSGRSTEAFF. The CDR3 DNA follows: TGTGCCAGCAGATCCGGGCGATCCACTGAAGCTTTCTTT.